Listed below are T cell receptor beta chains from one sample, sequenced in a study of shared clonotypes between healthy human individuals. Method: immunoSEQ multiplex PCR; TCRdb's copy keeps in-frame clones and lacks some. The sample yields a few million clones, over 85% seen once. Sequencing was done on a sample of naive CD4+ T cells from PBMCs. These receptors were collected from a young man in good health. Some clones in this sample may be carry-over from other donors' samples. The CDR3 runs from the conserved cysteine through the conserved F or W. The D gene is left open where the match is weak. Clone size appears in some rows only: once, few, many, or a class for an expanded clone.

TRBJ2-1 once - TRBV7-2 TGTGCCAGCAGCTTCGCGATTAGGGAGTACCGCTACAATGAGCAGTTCTTC CASSFAIREYRYNEQFF
TRBJ2-5 - - TRBV4-1 TGCGCCAGCAGCCAAGCGTTACAGGGCGAAAAAGAGACCCAGTACTTC CASSQALQGEKETQYF
TRBJ1-1 few - TRBV20-1 TGCAGTGCTGATGGTTACGCTGAAGCTTTCTTT CSADGYAEAFF
TRBJ1-1 - TRBD1 TRBV11-2 TGTGCCAGCAGCTTGGAGGGGGCGGGGAACACTGAAGCTTTCTTT CASSLEGAGNTEAFF
TRBJ2-1 once TRBD2 TRBV9 TGTGCCAGCAGCGTAGAGGGGACTACGTACAATGAGCAGTTCTTC CASSVEGTTYNEQFF
TRBJ2-7 - - TRBV7-7 TGTGCCAGCAGCCCGAGGGCAGGGTCGGACGAGCAGTACTTC CASSPRAGSDEQYF
TRBJ2-2 - TRBD2 TRBV30 TGTGCCTGGTGGGGTCCCGGGACTACGAACACCGGGGAGCTGTTTTTT CAWWGPGTTNTGELFF
TRBJ2-1 - TRBD1 TRBV25-1 TGTGCCAGCAGTGATAGCGGACAGGGGGCGATTGAGCAGTTCTTC CASSDSGQGAIEQFF
TRBJ2-5 - TRBD1 TRBV27 TGTGCCAGCAACCCGACAGGGGGTAGGGAGACCCAGTACTTC CASNPTGGRETQYF
TRBJ1-2 - TRBD1 TRBV28 TGTGCCAGCAGTTCGATAAAACCCGGGACAGGGCGGGAGAAAGGCTACACCTTC CASSSIKPGTGREKGYTF
TRBJ2-1 - TRBD2 TRBV5-1 TGCGCCAGCAGCACGGGACTAGCGGGAGGGTCCAATGAGCAGTTCTTC CASSTGLAGGSNEQFF
TRBJ2-1 - TRBD2 TRBV5-1 TGCGCCAGCAGCCACGGCGGGGGGTCCAATGAGCAGTTCTTC CASSHGGGSNEQFF
TRBJ2-1 - - TRBV5-1 TGCGCCAGCAGCTTGGCTGGGTGGGAGGGGGGCAATGAGCAGTTCTTC CASSLAGWEGGNEQFF
TRBJ2-7 - TRBD1 TRBV5-1 TGCGCCAGCAGCCCCGACAGGGGGCACTACGAGCAGTACTTC CASSPDRGHYEQYF
TRBJ2-1 - - TRBV4-1 TGCGCCAGCAGAATAGGCCCGGGACGCGCGCAGAATTACAATGAGCAGTTCTTC CASRIGPGRAQNYNEQFF
TRBJ1-1 - - TRBV5-6 TGTGCCAGCAGCTTGGCTCTGGGTATAGCTTTCTTT CASSLALGIAFF
TRBJ2-7 - - TRBV29-1 TGCAGCGCGGGGGTAGCCAGGGGGGAGCAGTACTTC CSAGVARGEQYF
TRBJ2-7 - - TRBV5-1 TGCGCCAGCGCTCCGGATTTGGGGTTCGAGCAGTACTTC CASAPDLGFEQYF
TRBJ2-7 once - TRBV10-3 TGTGCCATCAGTGAGTCGAAGGGACTTCTCGCATACTTC CAISESKGLLAYF
TRBJ2-7 - TRBD1 TRBV25-1 TGTGCCAGCAGTGGGGACAGTAACGAGCAGTACTTC CASSGDSNEQYF
TRBJ1-1 - - TRBV9 TGTGCCAGCAGCGTAGACGCATGGGCCATGAACACTGAAGCTTTCTTT CASSVDAWAMNTEAFF
TRBJ2-1 - - TRBV18 TGTGCCAGCTCACCCATTCTCCACAATGAGCAGTTCTTC CASSPILHNEQFF
TRBJ2-1 - - TRBV7-2 TGTGCCAGCAGCTTAGAGGGGCTTAGAGACAATGAGCAGTTCTTC CASSLEGLRDNEQFF
TRBJ2-2 - - TRBV7-2 TGTGCCAGCAGCTTGACTAGTTTAACCGGGGAGCTGTTTTTT CASSLTSLTGELFF
TRBJ2-4 - - TRBV28 TGTGCCAGCAGGGACCGAGCCAAAAACATTCAGTACTTC CASRDRAKNIQYF
TRBJ2-7 - - TRBV18 TGTGCCAGCTCACCATGGGGGGCCTACGAGCAGTACTTC CASSPWGAYEQYF
TRBJ2-1 - - TRBV5-1 TGCGCCAGCAGCTCTGTAGCGGAGGTTAATTACAATGAGCAGTTCTTC CASSSVAEVNYNEQFF
TRBJ1-2 few - TRBV2 TGTGCCAGCAGCCTGATGAATGGCTACACCTTC CASSLMNGYTF
TRBJ1-2 - - TRBV5-1 TGCGCCAGCAGCTTGGGGCAGGCATCTAACTATGGCTACACCTTC CASSLGQASNYGYTF
TRBJ1-1 few - TRBV5-4 TGTGCCAGCAGCTTGGAACAGCCAAACACTGAAGCTTTCTTT CASSLEQPNTEAFF
TRBJ2-5 - - TRBV5-6 TGTGCCAGCAGCTCCAACTCACAGCCGTACCAAGAGACCCAGTACTTC CASSSNSQPYQETQYF
TRBJ1-1 - - TRBV30 TGTGCCTGGACAGATCAGAACACTGAAGCTTTCTTT CAWTDQNTEAFF
TRBJ2-1 - TRBD2 TRBV7-9 TGTGCCAGCAGCTGGAGAGTTAGGGCTAGCGGGTCGGACAATGAGCAGTTCTTC CASSWRVRASGSDNEQFF
TRBJ2-4 - - TRBV21-1 TGTGCCAGCAAAGGACCCTCGCTAGCCAAAAACATTCAGTACTTC CASKGPSLAKNIQYF
TRBJ1-1 - - TRBV5-8 TGTGCCAGACCCCCAAGGCGGCCAGGGAACACTGAAGCTTTCTTT CARPPRRPGNTEAFF
TRBJ2-5 - - TRBV5-1 TGCGCCAGCAGATGGGGGGTTGGTGGAGATCCAGAGACCCAGTACTTC CASRWGVGGDPETQYF
TRBJ1-4 - - TRBV5-4 TGTGCCAGCAGCTTTGGGGGGCGAGCTAATGAAAAACTGTTTTTT CASSFGGRANEKLFF
TRBJ2-5 once - TRBV4-1 TGCGCCAGCAGGACTACAGGGCTAACACAAGAGACCCAGTACTTC CASRTTGLTQETQYF
TRBJ1-1 - - TRBV7-9 TGTGCCAGCAGCTCGAGGGGGGCGGACATCCCAAGGGGGACCAAAGCTTTCTTT CASSSRGADIPRGTKAFF
TRBJ1-4 few - TRBV6-1 TGTGCCAGCAGTGTTAACCGGGACAAACTGTTTTTT CASSVNRDKLFF
TRBJ1-4 - TRBD1 TRBV25-1 TGTGCCAGCAGTGCGAGGGGGCGCAGTGAAAAACTGTTTTTT CASSARGRSEKLFF